The clone carrying this T cell receptor (beta chain) occurred a few times. Its antigen remains unidentified. The source of the sample is a study of post-analysis software for immune sequencing data. Study conclusions and caveats: Included in a set of roughly five TRBV segments more frequent in patients than controls were TRBV5-6, TRBV5-1 and TRBV20-1. Normalized Chao1 diversity in multiple sclerosis patients fell significantly below that of controls.

TCR beta libraries were prepared from cDNA with unique molecular identifiers. One entry per CDR3 protein, called by TCRdb with MiXCR from the PCR reads. The data hold approximately 730,000 distinct CDR3 sequences, with just under 30% observed a single time. Trimming cost V 2 bases and J 2 bases, with 16 bases left between them. The V gene's germline CDR1 is SGHRS and CDR2 YFSETQ. The CDR3 is made up of 16 amino acids. The V call is TRBV5-1, the J call TRBJ1-2; D is perhaps TRBD1 (6 bases). This clonotype was obtained from a girl aged 5 to 17 with multiple sclerosis. The sequenced sample was blood. The CDR3 DNA reads as TGCGCCAGCAGCTTACCCGGCGGGGGCCACAACTATGGCTACACCTTC. Amino acids: CASSLPGGGHNYGYTF.